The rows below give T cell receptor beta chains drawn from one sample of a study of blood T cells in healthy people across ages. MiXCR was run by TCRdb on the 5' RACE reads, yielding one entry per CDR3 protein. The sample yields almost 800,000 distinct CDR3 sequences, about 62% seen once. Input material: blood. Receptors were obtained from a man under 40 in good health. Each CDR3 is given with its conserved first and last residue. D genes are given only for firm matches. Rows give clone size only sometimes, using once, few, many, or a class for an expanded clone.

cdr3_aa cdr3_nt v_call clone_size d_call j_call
CASEGAGAGDTEAFF TGTGCCAGCGAGGGGGCAGGGGCCGGGGACACTGAAGCTTTCTTT TRBV28 few TRBD1 TRBJ1-1
CASSQGRGGLYEQYF TGTGCCAGCAGCCAGGGACGGGGGGGACTCTACGAGCAGTACTTC TRBV4-2 once TRBD2 TRBJ2-7
CASSFGLAGVADTQYF TGTGCCAGCAGTTTTGGACTAGCGGGAGTGGCAGATACGCAGTATTTT TRBV12-3/TRBV12-4 NA TRBD2 TRBJ2-3
CASSHGQGSSDTQYF TGCGCCAGCAGCCACGGACAGGGGTCATCAGATACGCAGTATTTT TRBV5-1 once TRBD1 TRBJ2-3
CASSPGQVGGYTF TGTGCCAGCAGTCCCGGACAGGTTGGAGGCTACACCTTC TRBV6-6 NA TRBD1 TRBJ1-2
CATSDFGPTADTQYF TGTGCCACCAGTGATTTTGGCCCAACTGCGGATACGCAGTATTTT TRBV24-1 NA NA TRBJ2-3
CAISESGEAYEQYF TGTGCCATCAGTGAGTCTGGGGAGGCCTACGAGCAGTACTTC TRBV10-3 NA NA TRBJ2-7
CALVKTGPGEKLFF TGTGCCCTTGTGAAGACAGGGCCAGGTGAAAAACTGTTTTTT TRBV30 NA TRBD1 TRBJ1-4
CSASVVGRAYEQYF TGCAGTGCTAGCGTTGTGGGGAGGGCCTACGAGCAGTACTTC TRBV20-1 NA TRBD2 TRBJ2-7
CASSQEGLGQGILDEQFF TGTGCCAGCAGCCAAGAAGGTCTGGGACAGGGGATTTTGGATGAGCAGTTCTTC TRBV14 NA TRBD1 TRBJ2-1
CASSPGTGDWSPLHF TGTGCCAGCAGCCCCGGGACAGGGGATTGGTCACCCCTCCACTTT TRBV7-2 NA TRBD1 TRBJ1-6
CSASRLAEETQYF TGCAGTGCTAGTCGTCTAGCGGAAGAGACCCAGTACTTC TRBV20-1 NA TRBD2 TRBJ2-5
CASSPAGNIQYF TGTGCCAGCAGCCCGGCTGGGAACATTCAGTACTTC TRBV7-2 NA NA TRBJ2-4